One and the same sample provided the 23 T cell receptor beta chains below, sequenced in a study of human T cells and chemical hapten exposure. Time point specified: pre-sensitization, week 0. Treatment noted: therapeutic diphenylcyclopropenone sensitization with weekly scalp DPC. A single record per CDR3 protein comes from TCRdb applying MiXCR to the RACE reads. The sample lists approximately 260,000 distinct CDR3 sequences, roughly 8.9% occurring once. Source: whole blood, taken in connection with sensitization to the hapten diphenylcyclopropenone (DPC). These TCRs come from a woman between 35 and 50 years old with alopecia areata. Some clones in this sample may be carry-over from other donors' samples.

Only a few counts were recorded for this clonotype. The chain employs TRBV5-1 and TRBJ2-1; maybe TRBD2 (6 bases). V was pared by 7 bases and J by 5 bases, with 22 bases between. The V gene's germline CDR1 is SGHRS and CDR2 YFSETQ. There are 16 residues in the CDR3. The CDR3, as DNA: TGCGCCAGCGACCGTGACCCGGGACTGATGAACAATGAGCAGTTCTTC. Residues: CASDRDPGLMNNEQFF.

The chain has TRBV9 and TRBJ2-7; no reliable D call. The V gene's germline CDR1 is SGDLS and CDR2 YYNGEE. Deletions cut 0 bases from V and 6 bases from J, with 7 bases between. This CDR3 contains 12 residues. As DNA, the CDR3 is TGTGCCAGCAGCGTAGATCGAGGCGAGCAGTACTTC. Its translation is CASSVDRGEQYF. The full variable domain, with the rest looked up from reference TRBV9 and TRBJ2-7, is DSGVTQTPKHLITATGQRVTLRCSPRSGDLSVYWYQQSLDQGLQFLIQYYNGEERAKGNILERFSAQQFPDLHSELNLSSLELGDSALYFCASSVDRGEQYFGPGTRLTVT.

The chain combines TRBV7-2 with TRBJ2-7; D is unclear. Germline V gene data show CDR1 as SGHTA and CDR2 as FQGNSA. V gave up 5 bases and J gave up 2 bases, with 16 bases separating them. The CDR3 consists of 15 residues. In DNA form, the CDR3 reads TGTGCCAGCAGCCTAACGGTTGGTTCTCCCTACGAGCAGTACTTC. The encoded protein is CASSLTVGSPYEQYF.

This clonotype showed up just a few times. The V gene is TRBV7-9, the J gene TRBJ2-7; TRBD1 aligns across 8 bases. The CDR3 has 15 amino acids. CDR1 is SEHNR, CDR2 FQNEAQ, per germline (reference sequence). Germline trimming cut 0 bases from V and 3 bases from J; bases unmatched to any gene: 4. The CDR3 DNA follows: TGTGCCAGCAGCTTAGCGTCGGGACAGGTCTACGAGCAGTACTTC. This codes for CASSLASGQVYEQYF.

The chain is built from TRBV4-3 and TRBJ2-7; D is tentatively TRBD1 or TRBD2 (5 bases each). CDR1 is LGHNA and CDR2 is YSLEER in the germline V gene. The V end lost 4 bases, the J end lost 2 bases, and 24 bases lay between the germline ends. This CDR3 region has 18 residues. For the CDR3, the DNA is TGCGCCAGCAGCCTGCGATTATCCACCGGGACCCTGACCTACGAGCAGTACTTC. Translated: CASSLRLSTGTLTYEQYF.

In its sample, this clonotype was seen a few times. V usage is TRBV10-3 and J usage is TRBJ2-7; 10 positions match TRBD1. The CDR3 totals 14 residues. V trimming: 4 bases; J trimming: 6 bases; junction bases outside the gene matches: 6. Per germline, CDR1 ENHRY and CDR2 SYGVKD. CDR3: CAISAVRTGGEQYF. In DNA, the CDR3 is TGTGCCATCAGTGCTGTAAGGACAGGGGGCGAGCAGTACTTC.

A few counts support this clonotype. The chain joins TRBV7-9 to TRBJ2-1; 12 bases align to TRBD2. There are 15 residues in the CDR3. The V gene's germline CDR1 is SEHNR and CDR2 FQNEAQ (reference sequence). V lost 10 bases, J lost 4 bases, and 8 bases stayed unmatched. The CDR3: CATARLAGVYNEQFF. The CDR3, as DNA: TGTGCCACCGCCAGACTAGCGGGGGTATACAATGAGCAGTTCTTC.

The CDR3 nucleotides are TGCAGCGTGCGACTTAATATCAGGGGGTTTGGAAACACCATATATTTT. It is translated as CSVRLNIRGFGNTIYF. V gene TRBV29-1 combines with J gene TRBJ1-3, with TRBD1 identical over 7 bases. The CDR3 has 16 amino acids. Per the germline V gene, CDR1 is SQVTM and CDR2 is ANQGSEA. Unmatched junction bases numbered 14, after V lost 6 bases and J lost 3 bases.

The rearrangement links TRBV6-5 to TRBJ2-2, with a tentative D call TRBD2 (5 bases). The V gene lost 0 bases and the J gene lost 0 bases, with 14 bases spanning the gap. The CDR3 covers 18 residues. Germline V CDR1 and CDR2: MNHEY, SVGAGI. The CDR3 protein is CASSYSFPSGTNTGELFF. The CDR3 DNA reads as TGTGCCAGCAGTTACTCGTTCCCCTCCGGGACGAACACCGGGGAGCTGTTTTTT.

The rearrangement links TRBV6-5 to TRBJ2-1; D call uncertain. The germline V and J ends were trimmed by 8 bases and 0 bases, with 17 bases remaining between them. The CDR3 extends over 16 amino acids. Germline CDR1 reads MNHEY; CDR2 reads SVGAGI. Here the CDR3 DNA reads TGTGCCAGCGCTCGACGGACGGCTGACTCCTACAATGAGCAGTTCTTC. It codes for CASARRTADSYNEQFF.

This clonotype was counted at least ten times. The chain has TRBV6-5 and TRBJ1-4; a weak D match, TRBD1 (6 bases). CDR3 length: 14 amino acids. The germline gives CDR1 MNHEY, CDR2 SVGAGI. The V end lost 4 bases, the J end lost 6 bases, and 12 bases lay between the germline ends. CDR3 region: CASSFQGQYEKLFF. As DNA, the CDR3 is TGTGCCAGCAGTTTCCAGGGACAATATGAAAAACTGTTTTTT.

The chain combines TRBV3-1 with TRBJ2-2, with 8 bases aligning to TRBD1. The CDR3 consists of 14 residues. The germline gives CDR1 LGHDT, CDR2 YNNKEL (reference sequence). The J segment lost 7 bases and the V segment lost 6 bases, leaving 7 bases of the junction unmatched. The CDR3 here is CASSLSGGNGELFF. Written as DNA, the CDR3 is TGTGCCAGCAGTCTCTCAGGGGGCAACGGGGAGCTGTTTTTT.

This clonotype was recorded at least ten times. The V and J genes are TRBV2 and TRBJ1-4; TRBD1 matches 7 bases. Unmatched junction bases numbered 12, after V lost 6 bases and J lost 14 bases. Germline-derived CDR1 and CDR2 are SNHLY and FYNNEI. This CDR3 region has 13 residues. CDR3 bases: TGTGCCAGCAGGAGGGACAGCAGAAACATCCTGTTTTTT. Translated, it gives CASRRDSRNILFF.

The chain combines TRBV20-1 with TRBJ2-3; D unclear. V lost 4 bases to trimming and J lost 4 bases, with 9 bases between them. CDR3 length equals 12 residues. Germline V gene lookup returns CDR1 DFQATT and CDR2 SNEGSKA (reference sequence). This CDR3 reads CSANYGSDTQYF. CDR3 DNA: TGCAGTGCTAATTACGGCTCAGATACGCAGTATTTT.

In its sample, this clonotype was seen a few times. The V and J genes are TRBV6-2 or TRBV6-3 and TRBJ2-7, with TRBD2 identical over 8 bases. CDR3 length: 16 residues. The germline V gene encodes CDR1 MNHEY and CDR2 SVGEGT. The ends lost 4 bases at V and 5 bases at J; junction bases unmatched: 13. The CDR3 region has the DNA TGTGCCAGCAGTTCTGGTCTGACGGGAGGGTTCGACGAGCAGTACTTC. This translates into CASSSGLTGGFDEQYF.

This clonotype was counted only a few times. V is TRBV15 and J is TRBJ2-1; 8 bases align to TRBD1. The CDR3 loop spans 17 amino acids. Trimming at V came to 0 bases and at J to 3 bases, leaving 7 bases not matched to a gene. Germline values: CDR1 LNHNV, CDR2 YYDKDF (reference sequence). The CDR3 DNA reads TGTGCCACCAGCAGAGACCCACGACAGGGGCTCTACAATGAGCAGTTCTTC. Its translation: CATSRDPRQGLYNEQFF. The variable domain in full, completed from reference TRBV15 and TRBJ2-1, reads DAMVIQNPRYQVTQFGKPVTLSCSQTLNHNVMYWYQQKSSQAPKLLFHYYDKDFNNEADTPDNFQSRRPNTSFCFLDIRSPGLGDTAMYLCATSRDPRQGLYNEQFFGPGTRLTVL.

This chain uses TRBV5-4 with TRBJ2-7; D is undetermined. Trimming removed 2 bases from V and 2 bases from J, with 11 bases in between. Germline CDR1 and CDR2: SGHNT and YYREEE (reference sequence). This CDR3 is built from 14 residues. Here the CDR3 reads CASSFDILPYEQYF. CDR3 nucleotide sequence: TGTGCCAGCAGCTTTGACATACTGCCCTACGAGCAGTACTTC.

V is TRBV27 and J is TRBJ2-5; no firm D call. Deletions cut 5 bases from V and 4 bases from J, with 11 bases between. Per germline, CDR1 MNHEY and CDR2 SMNVEV (reference sequence). The length of the CDR3 is 13 residues. The chain's CDR3 is CASSQDQRETQYF. CDR3 nucleotide sequence: TGTGCCAGCAGTCAAGACCAGCGAGAGACCCAGTACTTC.

The rearrangement joins TRBV6-1 to TRBJ2-7; D is undetermined. V lost 7 bases and J 3 bases, leaving 16 bases between the germline ends. The CDR3 is 14 amino acids. Germline-derived CDR1 and CDR2 are MNHNS and SASEGT. The CDR3 DNA is TGTGCCAGCAACCAAAGGCAAAGAGACTACGAGCAGTACTTC. Translating gives CASNQRQRDYEQYF.

The genes are TRBV6-2 or TRBV6-3 and TRBJ1-1; D not resolved. V was cut by 6 bases and J by 5 bases, with 16 bases left in between. Germline V gives CDR1 MNHEY, CDR2 SVGEGT. The CDR3 runs 14 residues. Here the CDR3 reads CASSLVEGRTEAFF. The CDR3, as DNA: TGTGCCAGCAGCCTTGTCGAGGGTAGAACTGAAGCTTTCTTT.

This clonotype was observed a few times. The chain is built from TRBV6-5 and TRBJ1-2; no clear D gene. The CDR3 has 15 amino acids. With 0 bases removed from V and 1 base from J, the gap between germline ends came to 9 bases. Germline CDR1 reads MNHEY; CDR2 reads SVGAGI. The chain's CDR3 is CASSYSTSHNYGYTF. The DNA for the CDR3 is TGTGCCAGCAGTTACTCGACAAGCCATAACTATGGCTACACCTTC.

This clonotype was seen a handful of times. V usage is TRBV4-3 and J usage is TRBJ2-3; D remains unclear. V was trimmed by 0 bases and J by 2 bases, leaving 9 bases between them. Per germline, CDR1 LGHNA and CDR2 YSLEER. The CDR3 has 15 amino acids. The DNA for the CDR3 is TGCGCCAGCAGCCAAGAGCCAAGAAACACAGATACGCAGTATTTT. This gives the protein CASSQEPRNTDTQYF.

V and J are TRBV28 and TRBJ1-3; no reliable D call. Looked up from germline, CDR1 is MDHEN and CDR2 is SYDVKM. V was trimmed by 11 bases and J by 0 bases, leaving 14 bases between them. This CDR3 comprises 14 residues. The CDR3 reads CASEEGRSGNTIYF. In DNA, the CDR3 is TGTGCCTCAGAGGAAGGGCGCTCTGGAAACACCATATATTTT. Supplemented by reference TRBV28 and TRBJ1-3, the full variable domain reads DVKVTQSSRYLVKRTGEKVFLECVQDMDHENMFWYRQDPGLGLRLIYFSYDVKMKEKGDIPEGYSVSREKKERFSLILESASTNQTSMYLCASEEGRSGNTIYFGEGSWLTVV.